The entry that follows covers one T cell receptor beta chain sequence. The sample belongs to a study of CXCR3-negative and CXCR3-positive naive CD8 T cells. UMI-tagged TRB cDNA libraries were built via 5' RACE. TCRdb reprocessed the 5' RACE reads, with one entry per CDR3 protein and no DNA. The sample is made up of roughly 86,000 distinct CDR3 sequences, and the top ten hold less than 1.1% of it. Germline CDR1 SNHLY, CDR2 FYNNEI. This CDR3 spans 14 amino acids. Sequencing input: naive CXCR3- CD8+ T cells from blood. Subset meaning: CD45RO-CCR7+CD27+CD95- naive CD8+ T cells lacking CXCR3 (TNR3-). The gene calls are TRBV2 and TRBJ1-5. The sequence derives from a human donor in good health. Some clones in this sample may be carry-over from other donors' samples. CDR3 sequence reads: CASSEVDSNQPQHF.